Listed below are T cell receptor beta chains from one sample, sequenced in a study of CD8 T cells in Susac syndrome. A single record per CDR3 protein comes from TCRdb applying MiXCR to the immunoSEQ multiplex PCR reads. This table holds approximately 190,000 distinct CDR3 sequences, 90% to 95% found once. Sequences were obtained from CD4+ T cells from PBMCs. The source is a human donor with multiple sclerosis. The CDR3 runs from the conserved cysteine through the conserved F or W. A D gene is named only where the DNA matches it firmly. Rows may omit the clone size; those that give it use once, few, many or a size class.

16,TRBD2,TRBV30,TRBJ2-7,NA,TGTGCCTGGGAAGACTCTAGCGGGGGGCGACCCTACGAGCAGTACTTC,CAWEDSSGGRPYEQYF
11,NA,TRBV29-1,TRBJ1-2,NA,TGCAGCGGAGGAGGAGCCTATGGCTACACCTTC,CSGGGAYGYTF
17,TRBD1,TRBV23-1,TRBJ2-1,NA,TGCGCCAGCAGCCGCCAGGACAGGGCTTTATCGAACAATGAGCAGTTCTTC,CASSRQDRALSNNEQFF
13,NA,TRBV15,TRBJ1-2,NA,TGTGCCACCAGCGCCAACTATGGTTACGGCTACACCTTC,CATSANYGYGYTF
11,NA,TRBV24-1,TRBJ2-3,once,TGTGCCGCCTCCTCGGGGGATACGCAGTATTTT,CAASSGDTQYF
13,TRBD1,TRBV27,TRBJ2-7,NA,TGTGCCAGCAGTAGGGACAGACTCTACGAGCAGTACTTC,CASSRDRLYEQYF
15,NA,TRBV6-5,TRBJ2-5,once,TGTGCCAGCAGCCAACGACGGGGGGCTGGGGAGACCCAGTACTTC,CASSQRRGAGETQYF
14,TRBD2,TRBV3-1,TRBJ2-7,NA,TGTGCCAGCAGCCAACTAGCGGGGGGCTACGAGCAGTACTTC,CASSQLAGGYEQYF
14,NA,TRBV30,TRBJ2-7,once,TGTGCCTGGCGCGGGCAGGGGTCTATCAACGAGCAGTACTTC,CAWRGQGSINEQYF
11,NA,TRBV20-1,TRBJ2-5,NA,TGCAGTGCTAGGGTCCGGGAGACCCAGTACTTC,CSARVRETQYF
14,NA,TRBV12-5,TRBJ2-7,NA,TGTGCTAGTGGTTTGCCATCCAGCCCTTACGAGCAGTACTTC,CASGLPSSPYEQYF
14,NA,TRBV5-1,TRBJ2-5,NA,TGCGCCAGCAGCTTTACGGGCTTCCAAGAGACCCAGTACTTC,CASSFTGFQETQYF
13,TRBD1,TRBV20-1,TRBJ1-2,NA,TGCAGTGCTGCAGGGGGGTCTAACTATGGCTACACCTTC,CSAAGGSNYGYTF
14,NA,TRBV29-1,TRBJ2-7,NA,TGCAGCGTTTCCAGAGGAGGGACCTCCTACGAGCAGTACTTC,CSVSRGGTSYEQYF
15,NA,TRBV5-6,TRBJ1-1,NA,TGTGCCAGCAGCTCCATCCAGGGGAGCAGCACTGAAGCTTTCTTT,CASSSIQGSSTEAFF
13,NA,TRBV20-1,TRBJ2-5,NA,TGCAGTGCTTACCAGAACCTTAAAGAGACCCAGTACTTC,CSAYQNLKETQYF
15,TRBD2,TRBV5-4,TRBJ2-1,NA,TGTGCCAGCAGCTTGTTAGCGGGATCACGGAATGAGCAGTTCTTC,CASSLLAGSRNEQFF
12,NA,TRBV2,TRBJ2-7,NA,TGTGCCAGCAGTGAAGACAGATACGAGCAGTACTTC,CASSEDRYEQYF
11,NA,TRBV30,TRBJ1-2,NA,TGTGCCTGGAGGGGAGTCTATGGCTACACCTTC,CAWRGVYGYTF
15,TRBD2,TRBV19,TRBJ2-2,NA,TGTGCCAGTAGTTTGGGACTACCCCGCACCGGGGAGCTGTTTTTT,CASSLGLPRTGELFF
15,NA,TRBV29-1,TRBJ2-3,NA,TGCAGCGTTTACAGCGGTGGAGATAGCACAGATACGCAGTATTTT,CSVYSGGDSTDTQYF
12,NA,TRBV30,TRBJ2-1,NA,TGTGCCTGGTGGCCCAGTCACAATGAGCAGTTCTTC,CAWWPSHNEQFF
15,TRBD2,TRBV20-1,TRBJ2-1,NA,TGCAGTGCTAGGAAATCTAGCGGGACGGGCAATGAGCAGTTCTTC,CSARKSSGTGNEQFF
18,NA,TRBV5-1,TRBJ2-1,NA,TGCGCCAGCAGCCCCCTCGGTGTGAAGGGAGAAACCTACAATGAGCAGTTCTTC,CASSPLGVKGETYNEQFF
16,NA,TRBV21-1,TRBJ2-1,NA,TGTGCCAGCGTAGAACAGGGGGCAGGCTCCTACAATGAGCAGTTCTTC,CASVEQGAGSYNEQFF
12,NA,TRBV28,TRBJ2-4,NA,TGTGCCAGCAGTTCGGGAGCAAACATTCAGTACTTC,CASSSGANIQYF
17,TRBD2,TRBV4-1,TRBJ2-7,NA,TGCGCCAGCAGCCAAGGCGGTAGTACTAGCGTCTCCTACGAGCAGTACTTC,CASSQGGSTSVSYEQYF
12,NA,TRBV7-9,TRBJ2-1,NA,TGTGCCAGCAGCTTGCGTCGAAATGAGCAGTTCTTC,CASSLRRNEQFF
13,NA,TRBV4-2,TRBJ2-5,NA,TGTGCCAGCAGCCAAGATAACGGGGAGACCCAGTACTTC,CASSQDNGETQYF
13,TRBD2,TRBV30,TRBJ2-5,NA,TGTGCCTGCCGACTAGCGGGGAGAGAGACCCAGTACTTC,CACRLAGRETQYF
15,NA,TRBV15,TRBJ2-5,NA,TGTGCCACCTCGACCCGGGACACGGGGACAAAGACCCAGTACTTC,CATSTRDTGTKTQYF
15,TRBD2,TRBV3-1,TRBJ2-1,NA,TGTGCCAGCAGCCAAGGGGCGGGAGGCTGGAATGAGCAGTTCTTC,CASSQGAGGWNEQFF
13,TRBD1,TRBV29-1,TRBJ2-3,NA,TGCAGCGTTGAAGACAGGGGGACAGATACGCAGTATTTT,CSVEDRGTDTQYF
16,TRBD2,TRBV20-1,TRBJ2-3,NA,TGCAGTGCCCGGCGGGTTAGCGGGGGGTCCACAGATACGCAGTATTTT,CSARRVSGGSTDTQYF
14,NA,TRBV9,TRBJ1-2,NA,TGTGCCAGCAGCGTAGCTGGGGGCGGGTATGGCTACACCTTC,CASSVAGGGYGYTF
16,NA,TRBV6-5,TRBJ2-6,once,TGTGCCAGCAGTTACTCGGCCTTTCCCGGGGCCAACGTCCTGACTTTC,CASSYSAFPGANVLTF
13,NA,TRBV5-1,TRBJ2-1,NA,TGCGCCAGCATGAGAATGAAGCGCAATGAGCAGTTCTTC,CASMRMKRNEQFF
12,NA,TRBV7-9,TRBJ1-2,NA,TGTGCCAGCAGCTTTGACTTCTATGGCTACACCTTC,CASSFDFYGYTF
14,NA,TRBV11-2,TRBJ2-5,NA,TGTGCCAGCAGCTTATCAAGTATGGGGGAGACCCAGTACTTC,CASSLSSMGETQYF
15,NA,TRBV3-1,TRBJ2-7,NA,TGTGCCAGCAGCCCAGGCGAAGGAACCAGCTACGAGCAGTACTTC,CASSPGEGTSYEQYF
15,NA,TRBV20-1,TRBJ1-1,once,TGCAGTGCTAGAAGAGGGGGAGGGGTAAACACTGAAGCTTTCTTT,CSARRGGGVNTEAFF
15,NA,TRBV7-2,TRBJ2-5,NA,TGTGCCAGCAGCTCAGGGACGGGCAAGTGGGAGACCCAGTACTTC,CASSSGTGKWETQYF
13,NA,TRBV4-1,TRBJ1-3,NA,TGCGCCAGCAGCCAGCAGGGGAGAAACACCATATATTTT,CASSQQGRNTIYF
14,NA,TRBV7-8,TRBJ2-1,NA,TGTGCCAGCAGCTCCCGACAGCTTCACAATGAGCAGTTCTTC,CASSSRQLHNEQFF
13,NA,TRBV9,TRBJ1-2,once,TGTGCCAGCAGCGCGAACCGACAGTCTGGCTACACCTTC,CASSANRQSGYTF
14,TRBD1,TRBV27,TRBJ2-7,NA,TGTGCCAGCAGACGCACACAGGGGGCCTACGAGCAGTACTTC,CASRRTQGAYEQYF
18,TRBD1,TRBV4-1,TRBJ2-7,NA,TGCGCCAGCAGCCATCGGACAGGGTCCCCCATTGCCACCTACGAGCAGTACTTC,CASSHRTGSPIATYEQYF
14,NA,TRBV30,TRBJ2-2,NA,TGTGCCTGGAGGAGGGGGACGAACACCGGGGAGCTGTTTTTT,CAWRRGTNTGELFF
15,NA,TRBV11-3,TRBJ2-1,NA,TGTGCCAGCAGCTTAGACGATAGGACAAGCAATGAGCAGTTCTTC,CASSLDDRTSNEQFF
14,NA,TRBV6-6,TRBJ1-5,NA,TGTGCCAGCAGTTACGATTTTAGCAATCAGCCCCAGCATTTT,CASSYDFSNQPQHF
13,NA,TRBV20-1,TRBJ2-7,NA,TGCAGTGCATCCGGATCGAGAGGCTACGAGCAGTACTTC,CSASGSRGYEQYF
16,NA,TRBV2,TRBJ2-1,NA,TGTGCCAGCAGTGAAGGCGGAGGGGGGGGCTACAATGAGCAGTTCTTC,CASSEGGGGGYNEQFF
11,NA,TRBV20-1,TRBJ2-3,NA,TGCAGTGCTCTACCGCGGGATACGCAGTATTTT,CSALPRDTQYF
12,TRBD1,TRBV4-2,TRBJ1-4,NA,TGTGCCAGCAGCCCGGACAGGGAAAAACTGTTTTTT,CASSPDREKLFF
16,TRBD2,TRBV3-1,TRBJ2-3,NA,TGTGCCAGCAGCCAAGGCGCTAGCGGGAGCACAGATACGCAGTATTTT,CASSQGASGSTDTQYF
13,NA,TRBV25-1,TRBJ1-2,NA,TGTGCCAGCAGTGAAGGGGTATACTATGGCTACACCTTC,CASSEGVYYGYTF
12,NA,TRBV18,TRBJ2-3,NA,TGTGCCAGCTCATCACTCCAGGATACGCAGTATTTT,CASSSLQDTQYF
17,TRBD2,TRBV4-1,TRBJ2-2,NA,TGCGCCAGCAGCCCTCCCCCTAGCGGTGGTAGTGCAGGGGAGCTGTTTTTT,CASSPPPSGGSAGELFF
13,TRBD2,TRBV12-3/TRBV12-4,TRBJ2-1,once,TGTGCCAGCAGACGGACTAGGCACAATGAGCAGTTCTTC,CASRRTRHNEQFF
14,NA,TRBV27,TRBJ2-1,NA,TGTGCCAGCAGTTTGGCACAGGGTAGCGATGAGCAGTTCTTC,CASSLAQGSDEQFF